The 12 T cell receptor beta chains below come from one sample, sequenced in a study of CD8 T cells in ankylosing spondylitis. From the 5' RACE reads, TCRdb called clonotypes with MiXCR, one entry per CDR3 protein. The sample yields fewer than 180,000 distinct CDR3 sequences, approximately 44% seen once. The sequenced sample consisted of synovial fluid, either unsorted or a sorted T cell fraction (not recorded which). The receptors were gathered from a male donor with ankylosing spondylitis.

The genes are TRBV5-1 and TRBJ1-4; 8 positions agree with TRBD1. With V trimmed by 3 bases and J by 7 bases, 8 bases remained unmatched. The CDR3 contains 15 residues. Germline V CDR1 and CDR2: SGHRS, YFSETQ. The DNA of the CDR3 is TGCGCCAGCAGCTACCAGGGGGCGTTGGTTGAAAAACTGTTTTTT. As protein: CASSYQGALVEKLFF.

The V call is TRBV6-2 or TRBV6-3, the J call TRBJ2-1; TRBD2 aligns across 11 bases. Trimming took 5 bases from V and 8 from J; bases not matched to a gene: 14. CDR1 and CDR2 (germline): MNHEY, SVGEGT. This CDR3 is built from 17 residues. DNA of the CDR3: TGTGCCAGCAGTGCTGTTGCTCTAGCGGGAGGTGTCGATGAGCAGTTCTTC. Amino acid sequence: CASSAVALAGGVDEQFF.

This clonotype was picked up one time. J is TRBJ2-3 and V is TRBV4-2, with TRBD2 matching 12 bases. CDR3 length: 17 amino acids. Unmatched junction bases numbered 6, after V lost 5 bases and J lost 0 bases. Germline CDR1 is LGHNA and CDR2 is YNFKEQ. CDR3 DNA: TGTGCCAGCAGCTTACCCGGACTAGCGGGAAGCACAGATACGCAGTATTTT. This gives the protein CASSLPGLAGSTDTQYF.

The CDR3 DNA sequence: TGTGCCAGCAGCTTGCTGCGATACGAGCAGTACTTC. This codes for CASSLLRYEQYF. V gene TRBV5-6 combines with J gene TRBJ2-7; no firm D call. Trimming took off 1 base at V and 4 bases at J, with 6 bases between the two ends. The V gene's germline CDR1 is SGHDT and CDR2 YYEEEE. CDR3 length: 12 residues.

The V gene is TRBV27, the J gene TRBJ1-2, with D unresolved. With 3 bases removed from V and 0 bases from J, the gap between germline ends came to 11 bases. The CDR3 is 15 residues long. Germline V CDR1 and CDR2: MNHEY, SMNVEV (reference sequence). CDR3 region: CASSFSQLANYGYTF. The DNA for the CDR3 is TGTGCCAGCAGTTTTTCTCAGTTAGCTAACTATGGCTACACCTTC.

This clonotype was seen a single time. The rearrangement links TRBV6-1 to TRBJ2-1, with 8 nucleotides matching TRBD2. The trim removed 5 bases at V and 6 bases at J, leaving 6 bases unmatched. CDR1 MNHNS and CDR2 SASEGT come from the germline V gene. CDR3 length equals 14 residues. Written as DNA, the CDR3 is TGTGCCAGCAGTCCCGGGACTAGTGCCAATGAGCAGTTCTTC. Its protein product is CASSPGTSANEQFF.

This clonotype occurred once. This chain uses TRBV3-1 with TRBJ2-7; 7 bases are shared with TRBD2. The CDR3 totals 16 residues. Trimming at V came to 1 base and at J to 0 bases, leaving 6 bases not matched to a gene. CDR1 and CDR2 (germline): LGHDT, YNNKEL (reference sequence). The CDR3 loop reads CASSQAWTRSSYEQYF. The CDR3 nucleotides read TGTGCCAGCAGCCAAGCTTGGACTAGGAGCTCCTACGAGCAGTACTTC.

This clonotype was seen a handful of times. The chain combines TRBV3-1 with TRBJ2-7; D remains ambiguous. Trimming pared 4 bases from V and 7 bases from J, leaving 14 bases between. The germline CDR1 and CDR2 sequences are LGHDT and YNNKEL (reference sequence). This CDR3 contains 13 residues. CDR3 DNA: TGTGCCAGCAGCCCATCCGAGGTGCTGGAGCAGTACTTC. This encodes CASSPSEVLEQYF.

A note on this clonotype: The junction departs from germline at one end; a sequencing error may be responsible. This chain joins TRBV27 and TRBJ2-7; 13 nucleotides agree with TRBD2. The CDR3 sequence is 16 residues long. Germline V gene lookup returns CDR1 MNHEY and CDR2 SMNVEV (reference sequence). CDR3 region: CASILTSGGAYYEQYF. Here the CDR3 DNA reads TGTGCCAGCATTTTAACTAGCGGGGGGGCCTACTACGAGCAGTACTTC.

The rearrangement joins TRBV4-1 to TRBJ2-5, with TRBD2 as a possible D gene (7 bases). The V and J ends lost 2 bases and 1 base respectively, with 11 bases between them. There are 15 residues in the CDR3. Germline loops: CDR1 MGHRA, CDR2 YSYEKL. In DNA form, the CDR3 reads TGCGCCAGCAGCCAATACGGGGGGCCCCAAGAGACCCAGTACTTC. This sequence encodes CASSQYGGPQETQYF.

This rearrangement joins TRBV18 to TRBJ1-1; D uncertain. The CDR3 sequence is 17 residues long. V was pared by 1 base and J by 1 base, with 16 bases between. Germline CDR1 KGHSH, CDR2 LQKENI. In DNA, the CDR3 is TGTGCCAGCTCACCACTGAGAAAGGACGGAAGGAACACTGAAGCTTTCTTT. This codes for CASSPLRKDGRNTEAFF. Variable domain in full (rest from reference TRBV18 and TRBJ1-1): NAGVMQNPRHLVRRRGQEARLRCSPMKGHSHVYWYRQLPEEGLKFMVYLQKENIIDESGMPKERFSAEFPKEGPSILRIQQVVRGDSAAYFCASSPLRKDGRNTEAFFGQGTRLTVV.

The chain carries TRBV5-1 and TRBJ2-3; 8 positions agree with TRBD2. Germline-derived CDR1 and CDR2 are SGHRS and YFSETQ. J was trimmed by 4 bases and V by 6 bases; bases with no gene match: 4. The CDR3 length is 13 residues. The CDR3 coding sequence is TGCGCCAGCACCGGGACTAGGGCAGATACGCAGTATTTT. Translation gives CASTGTRADTQYF.